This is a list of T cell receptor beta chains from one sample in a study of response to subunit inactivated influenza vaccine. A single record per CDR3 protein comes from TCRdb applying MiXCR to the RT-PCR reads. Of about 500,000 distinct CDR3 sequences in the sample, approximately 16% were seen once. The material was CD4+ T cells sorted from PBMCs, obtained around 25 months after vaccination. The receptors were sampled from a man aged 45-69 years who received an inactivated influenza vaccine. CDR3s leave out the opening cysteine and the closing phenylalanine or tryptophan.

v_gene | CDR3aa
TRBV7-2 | ASSSSRNTQY
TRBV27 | ASSQRQRIANTEAF
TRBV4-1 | ASSQSIDQPQH
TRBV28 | ASMEEREGGEQY
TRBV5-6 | ASSLPSGVSDTQY
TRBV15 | ATSRENEDEQF
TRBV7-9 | ASSLAPASGLTDTQY
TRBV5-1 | ASSPAGEANQPQH
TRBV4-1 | ASSQFWIATYEQY
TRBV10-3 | ALAGGSTDTQY
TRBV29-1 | SVESSSGEQY
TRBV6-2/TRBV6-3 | ASSYGGSISPLH
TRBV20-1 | SASRGHLRGEQY
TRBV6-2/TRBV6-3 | ASKSATTVEQY
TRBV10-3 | AISESGQKNTIY
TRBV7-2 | ASSPGVGGDTQY
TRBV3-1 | ASSPPGTGLRAF
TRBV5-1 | ASSPLAGSLGETQY
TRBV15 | ATSRPRHEQY
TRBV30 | AWSTRLAGGNKNTGELF
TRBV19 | ASSPRTGITGELF
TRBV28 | ASSAQTGGGQY
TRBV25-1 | ASREGATSSYEQY
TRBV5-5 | ASSADGGLTGYT
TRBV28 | ASSWTSGRTGETQY
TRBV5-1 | ASSSTRTGGTEAF
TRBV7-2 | ASSARWWDTQY
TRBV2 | ASSRGQLGGELF
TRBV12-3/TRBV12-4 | ASSLWESYSNQPQH
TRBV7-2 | ASSRSWLRSTKEQY